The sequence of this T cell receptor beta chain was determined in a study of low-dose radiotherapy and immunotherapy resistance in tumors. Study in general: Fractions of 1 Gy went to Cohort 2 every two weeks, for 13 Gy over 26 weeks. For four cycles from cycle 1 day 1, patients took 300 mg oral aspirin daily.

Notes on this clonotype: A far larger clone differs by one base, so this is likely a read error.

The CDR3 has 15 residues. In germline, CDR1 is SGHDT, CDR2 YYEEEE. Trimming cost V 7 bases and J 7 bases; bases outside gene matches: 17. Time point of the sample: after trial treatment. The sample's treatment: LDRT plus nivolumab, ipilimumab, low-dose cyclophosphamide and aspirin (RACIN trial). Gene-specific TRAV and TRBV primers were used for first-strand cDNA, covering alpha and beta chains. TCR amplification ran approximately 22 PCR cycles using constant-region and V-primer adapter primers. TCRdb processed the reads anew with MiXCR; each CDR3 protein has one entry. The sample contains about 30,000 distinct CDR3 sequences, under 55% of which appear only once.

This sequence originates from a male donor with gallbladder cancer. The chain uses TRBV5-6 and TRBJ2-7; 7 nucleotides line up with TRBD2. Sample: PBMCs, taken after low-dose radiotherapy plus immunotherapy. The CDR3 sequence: CASAPRRGYGNEQYF. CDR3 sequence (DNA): TGTGCCAGCGCCCCCCGGCGGGGGTACGGCAATGAGCAGTACTTC.